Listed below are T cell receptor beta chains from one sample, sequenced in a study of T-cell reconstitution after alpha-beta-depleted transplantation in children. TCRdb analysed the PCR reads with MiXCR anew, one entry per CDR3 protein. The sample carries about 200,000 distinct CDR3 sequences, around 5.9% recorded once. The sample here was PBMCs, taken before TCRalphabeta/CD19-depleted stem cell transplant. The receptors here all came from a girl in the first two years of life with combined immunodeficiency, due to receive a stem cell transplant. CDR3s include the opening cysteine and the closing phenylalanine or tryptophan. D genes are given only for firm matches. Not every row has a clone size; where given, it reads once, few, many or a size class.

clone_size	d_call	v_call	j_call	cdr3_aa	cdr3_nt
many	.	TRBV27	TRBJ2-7	CASSLTMGLMAHEQYF	TGTGCCAGCAGTTTAACTATGGGACTCATGGCCCACGAGCAGTACTTC
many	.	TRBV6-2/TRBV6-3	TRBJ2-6	CASHPTGANVLTF	TGTGCCAGCCACCCGACTGGGGCCAACGTCCTGACTTTC
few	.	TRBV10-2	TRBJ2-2	CASSGVPGELFF	TGCGCCAGCAGTGGGGTTCCCGGGGAGCTGTTTTTT
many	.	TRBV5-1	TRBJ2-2	CASTLHGTGELFF	TGCGCCAGCACCCTCCACGGAACCGGGGAGCTGTTTTTT
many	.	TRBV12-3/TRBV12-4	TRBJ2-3	CASSPTDTQYF	TGTGCCAGCAGTCCAACAGATACGCAGTATTTT
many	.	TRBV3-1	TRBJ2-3	CASSQEGGTDTQYF	TGTGCCAGCAGCCAAGAGGGGGGCACAGATACGCAGTATTTT
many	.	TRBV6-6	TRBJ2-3	CASSYKRFPTDTQYF	TGTGCCAGCAGTTACAAGCGGTTTCCCACAGATACGCAGTATTTT
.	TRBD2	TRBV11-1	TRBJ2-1	CASSLAGLAGGPEPGLNEQFF	TGTGCCAGCAGCTTAGCCGGACTAGCGGGGGGGCCTGAGCCCGGGCTTAATGAGCAGTTCTTC
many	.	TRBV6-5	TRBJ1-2	CASSSGLGFGGYTF	TGTGCCAGCAGTTCAGGGTTAGGTTTTGGCGGCTACACCTTC
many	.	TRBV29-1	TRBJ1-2	CSVPIPQTGKGYTF	TGCAGCGTCCCAATTCCCCAAACAGGGAAAGGCTACACCTTC
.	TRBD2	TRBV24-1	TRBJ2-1	CGTSDSSYSGDFYNEQFF	TGTGGGACCAGTGATTCTTCTTATAGCGGGGATTTCTACAATGAGCAGTTCTTC
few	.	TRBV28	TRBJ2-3	CASSLATTDTQYF	TGTGCCAGCAGTCTGGCCACCACAGATACGCAGTATTTT
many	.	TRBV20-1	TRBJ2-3	CSARVNGALRTDTQYF	TGCAGTGCTAGAGTTAACGGGGCTTTACGAACAGATACGCAGTATTTT
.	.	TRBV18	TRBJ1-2	CASSPLYLSRDYGYTF	TGTGCCAGCTCACCACTGTACTTATCCAGAGACTATGGCTACACCTTC
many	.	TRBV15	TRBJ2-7	CATSRDPGSLYEQYF	TGTGCCACCAGCAGAGATCCGGGGTCTCTCTACGAGCAGTACTTC
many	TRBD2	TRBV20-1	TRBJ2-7	CSAPTSGGPYEQYF	TGCAGTGCCCCAACTAGCGGGGGGCCCTACGAGCAGTACTTC
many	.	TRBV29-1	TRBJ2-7	CSVGVGLIVSEQYF	TGCAGCGTTGGCGTCGGGCTAATAGTCTCCGAGCAGTACTTC
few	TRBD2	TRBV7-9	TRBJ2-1	CASNQLPGGDEQFF	TGTGCCAGCAACCAGCTCCCGGGAGGGGATGAGCAGTTCTTC
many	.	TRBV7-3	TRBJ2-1	CASSLRIHNEQFF	TGTGCCAGCAGCTTAAGAATTCACAATGAGCAGTTCTTC
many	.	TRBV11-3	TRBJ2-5	CASSLPMLGWGLDRETQYF	TGTGCCAGCAGCTTGCCAATGCTGGGTTGGGGGTTAGATCGAGAGACCCAGTACTTC
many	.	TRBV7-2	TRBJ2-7	CASSLGSVLASYEQYF	TGTGCCAGCAGCTTAGGATCGGTCCTAGCGTCCTACGAGCAGTACTTC
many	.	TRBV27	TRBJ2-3	CASSSALAQYF	TGTGCCAGCAGTTCTGCTCTAGCGCAGTATTTT
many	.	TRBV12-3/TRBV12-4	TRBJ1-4	CASEGGNEKLFF	TGTGCCAGCGAAGGAGGGAATGAAAAACTGTTTTTT
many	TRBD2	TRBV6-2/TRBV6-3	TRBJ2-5	CASTLGGRKETQYF	TGTGCCAGCACTCTGGGCGGGAGAAAAGAGACCCAGTACTTC
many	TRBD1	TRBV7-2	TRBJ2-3	CASSLVGGAPRDTQYF	TGTGCCAGCAGCTTAGTAGGGGGCGCCCCGCGGGATACGCAGTATTTT
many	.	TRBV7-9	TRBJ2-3	CASSHRDFPIRSQYF	TGTGCCAGCAGCCACCGGGACTTCCCTATTCGGTCGCAGTATTTT
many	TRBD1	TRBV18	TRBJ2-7	CASSPGDSEQYF	TGTGCCAGCTCACCCGGGGACAGCGAGCAGTACTTC
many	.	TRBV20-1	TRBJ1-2	CSAVDQGASGYTF	TGCAGTGCGGTGGACCAGGGAGCTAGCGGCTACACCTTC
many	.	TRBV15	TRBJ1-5	CATSSLGHFNQPQHF	TGTGCCACCAGCAGTTTGGGACACTTTAATCAGCCCCAGCATTTT
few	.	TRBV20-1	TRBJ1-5	CSAYAGDQPQHF	TGCAGTGCCTACGCGGGGGATCAGCCCCAGCATTTT
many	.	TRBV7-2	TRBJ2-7	CASSLYHGGPYEQYF	TGTGCCAGCAGCCTATATCACGGGGGACCTTACGAGCAGTACTTC
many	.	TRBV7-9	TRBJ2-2	CASSIGGPLTGELFF	TGTGCCAGCAGCATCGGGGGTCCCCTCACCGGGGAGCTGTTTTTT
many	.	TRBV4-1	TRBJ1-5	CASSQDPGMPGNQPQHF	TGCGCCAGCAGCCAAGATCCGGGGATGCCCGGCAATCAGCCCCAGCATTTT
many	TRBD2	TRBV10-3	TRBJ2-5	CAIRAGTQETQYF	TGTGCCATCAGAGCGGGGACCCAAGAGACCCAGTACTTC
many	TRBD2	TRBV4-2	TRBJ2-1	CASSQETSGRRDNEQFF	TGTGCCAGCAGCCAAGAGACTAGCGGGAGAAGAGACAATGAGCAGTTCTTC
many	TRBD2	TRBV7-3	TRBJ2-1	CARTKAGGVNEQFF	TGTGCCCGTACCAAAGCGGGAGGGGTCAATGAGCAGTTCTTC
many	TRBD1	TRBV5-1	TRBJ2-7	CASSLIIGGNEQYF	TGCGCCAGCAGCTTGATAATAGGGGGCAACGAGCAGTACTTC
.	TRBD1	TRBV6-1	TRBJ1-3	CASSDEPGTGLGNTIYF	TGTGCCAGCAGTGACGAACCCGGGACAGGGTTGGGAAACACCATATATTTT
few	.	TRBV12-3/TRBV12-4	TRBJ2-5	CASNIGGETQYF	TGTGCCAGCAATATAGGGGGGGAGACCCAGTACTTC
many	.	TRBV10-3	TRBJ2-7	CAIRDTDDYYEQYF	TGTGCCATAAGAGACACCGACGACTACTACGAGCAGTACTTC
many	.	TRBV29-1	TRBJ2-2	CSAEGDTGELFF	TGCAGCGCCGAGGGGGACACCGGGGAGCTGTTTTTT
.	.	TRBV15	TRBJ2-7	CATSTGTFGEQYF	TGTGCCACCAGCACCGGGACATTCGGGGAGCAGTACTTC
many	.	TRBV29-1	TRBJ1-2	CSIPGTETYGYTF	TGCAGCATACCTGGGACGGAAACCTATGGCTACACCTTC
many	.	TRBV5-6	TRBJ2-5	CASSFAGQRQETQYF	TGTGCCAGCAGCTTTGCGGGACAGCGACAAGAGACCCAGTACTTC
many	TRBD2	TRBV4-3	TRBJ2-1	CASATGLAARNEQFF	TGCGCCAGCGCCACCGGGCTAGCGGCACGTAATGAGCAGTTCTTC
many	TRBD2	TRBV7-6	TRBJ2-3	CASSPLGDGGAGDTQYF	TGTGCCAGCAGCCCATTAGGAGACGGGGGGGCAGGAGATACGCAGTATTTT